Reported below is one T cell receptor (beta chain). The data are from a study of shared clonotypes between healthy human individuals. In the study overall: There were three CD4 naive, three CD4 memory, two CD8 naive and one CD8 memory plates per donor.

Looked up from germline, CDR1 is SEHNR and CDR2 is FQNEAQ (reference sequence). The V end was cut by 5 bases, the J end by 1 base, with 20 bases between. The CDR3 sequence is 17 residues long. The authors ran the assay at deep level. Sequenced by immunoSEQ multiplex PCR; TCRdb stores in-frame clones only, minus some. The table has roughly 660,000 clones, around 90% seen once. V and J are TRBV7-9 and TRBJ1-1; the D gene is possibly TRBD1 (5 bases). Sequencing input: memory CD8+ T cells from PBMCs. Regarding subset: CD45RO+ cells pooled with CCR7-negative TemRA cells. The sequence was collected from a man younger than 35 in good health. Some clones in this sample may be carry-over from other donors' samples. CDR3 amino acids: CASSPGQLKRTNTEAFF. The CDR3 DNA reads TGTGCCAGCAGCCCAGGACAACTAAAAAGGACGAACACTGAAGCTTTCTTT.